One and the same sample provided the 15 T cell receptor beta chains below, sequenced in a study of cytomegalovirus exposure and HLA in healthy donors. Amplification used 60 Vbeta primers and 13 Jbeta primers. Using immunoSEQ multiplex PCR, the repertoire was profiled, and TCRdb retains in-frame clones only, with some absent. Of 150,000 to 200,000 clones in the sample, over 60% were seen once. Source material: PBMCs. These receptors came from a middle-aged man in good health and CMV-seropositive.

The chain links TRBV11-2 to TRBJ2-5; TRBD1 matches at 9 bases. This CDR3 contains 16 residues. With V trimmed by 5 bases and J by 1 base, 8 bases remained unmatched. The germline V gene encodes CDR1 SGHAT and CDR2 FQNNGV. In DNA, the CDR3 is TGTGCCAGCAGCACCAGTCGACAGGGGGGCCAAGAGACCCAGTACTTC. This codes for CASSTSRQGGQETQYF.

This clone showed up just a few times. The CDR3 DNA reads TGTGCCAGCAGCCCCGGGACTAGCGATTACAATGAGCAGTTCTTC. This codes for CASSPGTSDYNEQFF. V and J are TRBV11-2 and TRBJ2-1, with 10 bases lining up with TRBD2. The germline gives CDR1 SGHAT, CDR2 FQNNGV. The J segment lost 4 bases and the V segment lost 5 bases, leaving 5 bases of the junction unmatched. This CDR3 is 15 amino acids long.

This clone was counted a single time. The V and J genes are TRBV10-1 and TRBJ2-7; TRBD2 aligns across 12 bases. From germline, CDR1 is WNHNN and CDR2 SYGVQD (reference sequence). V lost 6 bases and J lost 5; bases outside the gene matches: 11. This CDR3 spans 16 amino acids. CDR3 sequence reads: CASSGPRLAGVHEQYF. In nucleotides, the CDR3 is TGCGCCAGCAGCGGCCCAAGACTAGCGGGAGTCCACGAGCAGTACTTC.

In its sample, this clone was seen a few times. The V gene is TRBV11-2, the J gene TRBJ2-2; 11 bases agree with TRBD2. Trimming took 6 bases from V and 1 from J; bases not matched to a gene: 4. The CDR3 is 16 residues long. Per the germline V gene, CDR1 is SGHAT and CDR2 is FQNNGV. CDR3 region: CASSHGLAGNTGELFF. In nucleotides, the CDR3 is TGTGCCAGCAGTCACGGACTAGCGGGGAACACCGGGGAGCTGTTTTTT.

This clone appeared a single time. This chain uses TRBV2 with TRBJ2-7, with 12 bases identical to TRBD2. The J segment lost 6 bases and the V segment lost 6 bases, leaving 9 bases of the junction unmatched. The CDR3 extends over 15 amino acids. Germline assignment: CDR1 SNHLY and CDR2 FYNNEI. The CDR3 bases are TGTGCCAGCAGAGATCTAGCGGGAGGGCCGGCCGAGCAGTACTTC. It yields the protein CASRDLAGGPAEQYF.

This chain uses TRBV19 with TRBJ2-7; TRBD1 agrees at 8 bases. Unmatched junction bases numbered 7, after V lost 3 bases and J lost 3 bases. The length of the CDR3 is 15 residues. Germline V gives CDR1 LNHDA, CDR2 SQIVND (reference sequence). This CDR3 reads CASSIEQGVHYEQYF. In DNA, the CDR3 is TGTGCCAGTAGTATCGAACAGGGGGTCCACTACGAGCAGTACTTC.

This CDR3 is CSVGGGSVDEQYF. Written as DNA, the CDR3 is TGCAGCGTTGGGGGGGGCTCTGTTGACGAGCAGTACTTC. The genes are TRBV29-1 and TRBJ2-7, with D possibly TRBD2 on 7 matching bases. Germline values: CDR1 SQVTM, CDR2 ANQGSEA. Trimming cost V 4 bases and J 5 bases, with 15 bases left between them. CDR3 size: 13 residues.

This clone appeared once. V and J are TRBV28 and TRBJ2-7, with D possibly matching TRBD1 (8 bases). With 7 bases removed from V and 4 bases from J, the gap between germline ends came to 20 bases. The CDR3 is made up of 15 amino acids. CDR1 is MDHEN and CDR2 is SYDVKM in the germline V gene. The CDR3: CASISAGQAIYEQYF. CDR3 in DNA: TGTGCCAGCATTTCAGCGGGACAGGCCATATACGAGCAGTACTTC.

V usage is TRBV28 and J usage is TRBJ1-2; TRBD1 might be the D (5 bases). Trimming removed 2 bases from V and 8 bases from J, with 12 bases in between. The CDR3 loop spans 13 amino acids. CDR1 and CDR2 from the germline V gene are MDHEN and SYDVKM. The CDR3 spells CASSLMGLKGYTF. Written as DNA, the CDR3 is TGTGCCAGCAGTTTAATGGGGCTCAAGGGCTACACCTTC.

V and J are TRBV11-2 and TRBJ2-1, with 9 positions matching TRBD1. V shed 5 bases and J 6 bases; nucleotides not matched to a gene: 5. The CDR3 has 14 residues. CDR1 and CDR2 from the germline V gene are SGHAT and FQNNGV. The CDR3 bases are TGTGCCAGCAGCGGGGACAGGGATAGCAATGAGCAGTTCTTC. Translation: CASSGDRDSNEQFF.

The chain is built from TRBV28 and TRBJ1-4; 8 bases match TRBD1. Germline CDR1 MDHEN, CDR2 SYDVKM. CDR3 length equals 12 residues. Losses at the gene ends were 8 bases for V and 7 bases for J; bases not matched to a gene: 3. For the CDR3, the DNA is TGTGCCAGCGGGACAGGTGTTGAAAAACTGTTTTTT. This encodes CASGTGVEKLFF.

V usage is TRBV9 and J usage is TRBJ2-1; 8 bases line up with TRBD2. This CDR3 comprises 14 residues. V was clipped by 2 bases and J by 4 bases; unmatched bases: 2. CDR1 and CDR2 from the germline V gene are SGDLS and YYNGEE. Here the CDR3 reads CASSVSGNYNEQFF. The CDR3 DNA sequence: TGTGCCAGCAGCGTTAGCGGGAATTACAATGAGCAGTTCTTC.

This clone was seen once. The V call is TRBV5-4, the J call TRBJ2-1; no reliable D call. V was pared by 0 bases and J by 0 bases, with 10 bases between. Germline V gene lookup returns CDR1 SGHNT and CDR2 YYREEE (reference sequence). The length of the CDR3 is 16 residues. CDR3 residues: CASSLDLSSSYNEQFF. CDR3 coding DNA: TGTGCCAGCAGCTTGGACTTATCAAGCTCCTACAATGAGCAGTTCTTC.

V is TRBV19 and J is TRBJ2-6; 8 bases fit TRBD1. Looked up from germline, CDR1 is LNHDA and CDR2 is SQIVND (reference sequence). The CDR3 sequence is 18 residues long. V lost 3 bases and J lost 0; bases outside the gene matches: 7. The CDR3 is CASSMRTGRFSGANVLTF. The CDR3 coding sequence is TGTGCCAGTAGTATGAGGACAGGGAGATTCTCTGGGGCCAACGTCCTGACTTTC.

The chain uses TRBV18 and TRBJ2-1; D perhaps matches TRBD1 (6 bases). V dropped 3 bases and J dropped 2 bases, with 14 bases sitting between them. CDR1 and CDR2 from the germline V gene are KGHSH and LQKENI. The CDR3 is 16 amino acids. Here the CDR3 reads CASSPTIDRTYNEQFF. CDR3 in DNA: TGTGCCAGCTCACCGACAATAGACAGGACCTACAATGAGCAGTTCTTC. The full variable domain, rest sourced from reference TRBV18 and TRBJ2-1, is NAGVMQNPRHLVRRRGQEARLRCSPMKGHSHVYWYRQLPEEGLKFMVYLQKENIIDESGMPKERFSAEFPKEGPSILRIQQVVRGDSAAYFCASSPTIDRTYNEQFFGPGTRLTVL.